This T cell receptor (beta chain) was identified in a study of regulatory T cells in long-lasting Graves disease. Germline V gene lookup returns CDR1 SGHRS and CDR2 YFSETQ. This CDR3 comprises 12 residues. V dropped 2 bases and J dropped 11; count of bases not matched to a gene: 6. This clonotype was counted ten times or more. Time point reported: newly diagnosed GD, antithyroid drugs for less than 3 months. RNA extracted from PBMCs served as the sequencing template. iRepertoire HTBI primers and Arm-PCR of CDR3 regions built TCR beta libraries. Via MiXCR, TCRdb re-called the multiplex PCR reads, giving one row per CDR3 protein. The sample lists around 360,000 distinct CDR3 sequences, about a sixth seen once, with around 20% in the top ten. These data are also associated with another study on T cells in Graves' hyperthyroidism and ophthalmopathy. This second report adds: Reasons for excluding patients were uncontrolled infection, other autoimmune disease, pregnancy or lactation. TCR CDR3 regions were first amplified by RT-PCR with HTBI primers. Most clonotypes expanded in the thyroid (above 0.001) were also present in blood.

The input for sequencing was peripheral blood mononuclear cells (PBMCs), taken at new diagnosis, from a patient treated with antithyroid drugs. This sequence originates from a woman younger than 35 with Graves disease. The chain couples TRBV5-1 to TRBJ1-1, with TRBD1 matching over 7 bases. CDR3 bases: TGCGCCAGCAGCTTCGACAGGGAGAAGGCTTTCTTT. Residues: CASSFDREKAFF.